Below, 29 T cell receptor beta chains from the same sample are listed, as sequenced in a study of cytotoxic CD8 clonotypes in ibrutinib-treated CLL (dated by TCRdb to 2020 to 2023). The receptor library was made with the immunoSEQ multiplex PCR assay. Entries here come from immuneACCESS through TCRdb and include only in-frame sequences with V and J called. Some clones fail to appear in such tables; in the studies checked, an unresolved V gene covers under half of the shortfall, and the cause of the remainder is unknown. The sample yields around 330,000 clones; about 61% were counted once. Jointly, the top ten make up 6.3% of the sample. Sequences were derived from PBMCs, sampled after 36 months of ibrutinib treatment. The receptor source for this set is a human donor with chronic lymphocytic leukemia.

There are a few counts of this clone. The gene calls are TRBV5-4 and TRBJ2-3; D ambiguous. Per germline, CDR1 SGHNT and CDR2 YYREEE (reference sequence). The CDR3 extends over 13 amino acids. The V gene lost 4 bases and the J gene lost 6 bases, with 12 bases spanning the gap. DNA for the CDR3: TGTGCCAGCAGCCTAACATTGGGGGATACGCAGTATTTT. It yields the protein CASSLTLGDTQYF. Based on the CDR3 plus reference TRBV5-4 and TRBJ2-3, the full variable domain is ETGVTQSPTHLIKTRGQQVTLRCSSQSGHNTVSWYQQALGQGPQFIFQYYREEENGRGNFPPRFSGLQFPNYSSELNVNALELDDSALYLCASSLTLGDTQYFGPGTRLTVL.

The rearrangement uses TRBV5-6 and TRBJ2-7; D possibly corresponds to TRBD1 (6 bases). The V end lost 2 bases, the J end lost 6 bases, and 15 bases lay between the germline ends. Germline lookup yields CDR1 SGHDT and CDR2 YYEEEE. The CDR3 has 14 amino acids. In nucleotides, the CDR3 is TGTGCCAGCAGCTTCCTCGGGGACACGGCCGAGCAGTACTTC. Protein sequence: CASSFLGDTAEQYF.

This chain uses TRBV2 with TRBJ1-2; no reliable D call. Trimming took off 6 bases at V and 4 bases at J, with 12 bases between the two ends. Germline lookup yields CDR1 SNHLY and CDR2 FYNNEI. The CDR3 covers 13 residues. CDR3 sequence reads: CASRPVLGYGYTF. DNA of the CDR3: TGTGCCAGCAGGCCTGTGCTGGGCTATGGCTACACCTTC.

Here the CDR3 reads CASSRDFVGTSGYNEQFF. CDR3 DNA sequence: TGCGCCAGCAGCCGGGACTTTGTCGGGACTAGCGGATACAATGAGCAGTTCTTC. This chain links TRBV4-1 with TRBJ2-1, with TRBD2 matching over 11 bases. Germline V CDR1 and CDR2: MGHRA, YSYEKL. Trimming removed 4 bases from V and 4 bases from J; junction bases left unmatched: 12. This CDR3 spans 18 amino acids.

This chain links TRBV15 with TRBJ2-5; D gene unclear. Between the trimmed V and J ends, which lost 2 bases and 2 bases, there was a span of 12 bases. The CDR3 runs 15 residues. The V gene's germline CDR1 is LNHNV and CDR2 YYDKDF (reference sequence). The CDR3 reads CATSRYRLDQETQYF. CDR3 bases: TGTGCCACCAGCAGATACAGACTCGATCAAGAGACCCAGTACTTC. The complete variable domain, with remaining parts taken from reference TRBV15 and TRBJ2-5, reads DAMVIQNPRYQVTQFGKPVTLSCSQTLNHNVMYWYQQKSSQAPKLLFHYYDKDFNNEADTPDNFQSRRPNTSFCFLDIRSPGLGDTAMYLCATSRYRLDQETQYFGPGTRLLVL.

This clone was recorded a few times. The chain couples TRBV19 to TRBJ1-6, with TRBD1 matching over 7 bases. The CDR3 loop spans 14 amino acids. The V segment lost 1 base and the J segment 8 bases; nucleotides outside the gene matches: 2. CDR1 is LNHDA, CDR2 SQIVND, per germline (reference sequence). The CDR3 loop reads CASSIGGGDSPLHF. Here the CDR3 DNA reads TGTGCCAGTAGTATAGGAGGGGGCGATTCACCCCTCCACTTT.

This clone appeared a few times. V is TRBV7-9 and J is TRBJ2-7, with TRBD1 matching 12 bases. Germline assignment: CDR1 SEHNR and CDR2 FQNEAQ (reference sequence). J was trimmed by 4 bases and V by 5 bases; bases with no gene match: 9. CDR3 length: 16 residues. The CDR3 sequence is CASSIAGTGGGYEQYF. In DNA form, the CDR3 reads TGTGCCAGCAGCATTGCCGGGACAGGGGGCGGGTACGAGCAGTACTTC.

The CDR3: CASTVRQGGAAFF. The CDR3 nucleotides read TGTGCCAGCACCGTAAGGCAGGGTGGGGCAGCTTTCTTT. The chain combines TRBV6-5 with TRBJ1-1, with a possible D match to TRBD1 (5 bases). Germline lookup yields CDR1 MNHEY and CDR2 SVGAGI. CDR3 length: 13 residues. Trimming pared 7 bases from V and 10 bases from J, leaving 19 bases between.

The chain is built from TRBV6-6 and TRBJ1-1, with D possibly matching TRBD1 (6 bases). The CDR3 is 11 residues long. The V and J ends lost 6 bases and 8 bases respectively, with 10 bases between them. CDR1 is MNHNY and CDR2 is SVGAGI in the germline V gene (reference sequence). The CDR3 sequence: CASRRQEEAFF. The CDR3 nucleotides read TGTGCCAGCAGAAGACAGGAGGAAGCTTTCTTT.

The chain carries TRBV4-1 and TRBJ2-1; D is uncertain. The CDR3 length is 15 residues. V was clipped by 1 base and J by 1 base, with 8 bases between them. In germline, CDR1 is MGHRA, CDR2 YSYEKL. DNA of the CDR3: TGCGCCAGCAGCCAAGTTCCATTTTCCTACAATGAGCAGTTCTTC. Translation gives CASSQVPFSYNEQFF.

This clone was observed a few times. This CDR3 reads CASSYGSAGRETQYF. In nucleotides, the CDR3 is TGTGCCAGCAGTTACGGCTCAGCGGGGAGGGAGACCCAGTACTTC. V gene TRBV6-5 combines with J gene TRBJ2-5; TRBD2 aligns across 7 bases. The junction had 8 bases not matched to a gene; V was cut back by 2 bases and J by 5 bases. Germline-derived CDR1 and CDR2 are MNHEY and SVGAGI. The CDR3 consists of 15 residues.

A few counts support this clone. This chain uses TRBV4-1 with TRBJ1-2; 10 bases map to TRBD1. The germline V gene has CDR1 MGHRA and CDR2 YSYEKL. There are 14 residues in the CDR3. Unmatched junction bases numbered 5, after V lost 2 bases and J lost 8 bases. The CDR3 sequence: CASSQRQGAYGYTF. The CDR3 bases are TGCGCCAGCAGCCAAAGACAGGGGGCATACGGCTACACCTTC.

The chain carries TRBV5-1 and TRBJ1-3; no clear D gene. CDR1 is SGHRS, CDR2 YFSETQ, per germline. Trimming took off 0 bases at V and 2 bases at J, with 6 bases between the two ends. The CDR3 has 14 residues. The CDR3 here is CASSLDGAGNTIYF. The CDR3 region has the DNA TGCGCCAGCAGCTTGGATGGGGCTGGAAACACCATATATTTT.

This rearrangement joins TRBV5-6 to TRBJ2-5; D ambiguous. The CDR3 length is 15 residues. The V gene's germline CDR1 is SGHDT and CDR2 YYEEEE. The ends were cut back, 0 bases at V and 5 bases at J, with 14 bases in the middle. CDR3 residues: CASSLAVVGGETQYF. The CDR3 nucleotides are TGTGCCAGCAGCTTGGCGGTAGTGGGTGGGGAGACCCAGTACTTC.

This clone was found once. The CDR3 DNA reads TGCGCCAGCAGCCAAGAAGGTACAGGGATCTATGGCTACACCTTC. Protein: CASSQEGTGIYGYTF. The V call is TRBV4-1, the J call TRBJ1-2; a weak D match, TRBD1 (6 bases). The V end was cut by 0 bases, the J end by 4 bases, with 12 bases between. The CDR3 has 15 amino acids. In germline, CDR1 is MGHRA, CDR2 YSYEKL.

The J gene is TRBJ1-2, the V gene TRBV29-1, with D uncertain. The length of the CDR3 is 13 residues. In germline, CDR1 is SQVTM, CDR2 ANQGSEA. V lost 4 bases and J lost 5, with 14 bases in between. CDR3 in amino acids: CSVVGGIGYGYTF. CDR3 nucleotides: TGCAGCGTTGTAGGCGGGATAGGGTATGGCTACACCTTC.

V gene TRBV7-9 combines with J gene TRBJ1-2, with D hard to call. The CDR3 spans 15 residues. Germline CDR1 and CDR2: SEHNR and FQNEAQ (reference sequence). V lost 2 bases to trimming and J lost 3 bases, with 13 bases between them. The DNA of the CDR3 is TGTGCCAGCAGCTTAACCGATTGGGTAGACTATGGCTACACCTTC. It codes for CASSLTDWVDYGYTF.

This chain connects TRBV29-1 to TRBJ1-2; TRBD1 aligns across 7 bases. Per the germline V gene, CDR1 is SQVTM and CDR2 is ANQGSEA. Unmatched junction bases numbered 12, after V lost 0 bases and J lost 8 bases. The CDR3 spans 15 residues. The CDR3 DNA follows: TGCAGCGTTGAAGATCTTCATGGGAACAGGGGCGGCTACACCTTC. Residues: CSVEDLHGNRGGYTF. Full variable domain (outside the CDR3, taken from reference TRBV29-1 and TRBJ1-2): SAVISQKPSRDICQRGTSLTIQCQVDSQVTMMFWYRQQPGQSLTLIATANQGSEATYESGFVIDKFPISRPNLTFSTLTVSNMSPEDSSIYLCSVEDLHGNRGGYTFGSGTRLTVV.

The chain joins TRBV7-9 to TRBJ2-1, with D possibly TRBD1 on 7 matching bases. Germline loops: CDR1 SEHNR, CDR2 FQNEAQ (reference sequence). The CDR3 covers 16 residues. The V end lost 5 bases, the J end lost 2 bases, and 16 bases lay between the germline ends. The CDR3 loop is CASSAPQGRTYNEQFF. The CDR3 coding sequence is TGTGCCAGCAGCGCACCACAGGGGAGGACCTACAATGAGCAGTTCTTC.

V is TRBV19 and J is TRBJ2-5, with 7 bases identical to TRBD2. CDR3 length: 14 amino acids. In germline, CDR1 is LNHDA, CDR2 SQIVND (reference sequence). V was pared by 1 base and J by 5 bases, with 4 bases of the junction left unmatched. This CDR3 reads CASSIVVGGETQYF. The CDR3 DNA reads as TGTGCCAGTAGTATAGTGGTGGGAGGGGAGACCCAGTACTTC. The variable domain in full, completed from reference TRBV19 and TRBJ2-5, reads DGGITQSPKYLFRKEGQNVTLSCEQNLNHDAMYWYRQDPGQGLRLIYYSQIVNDFQKGDIAEGYSVSREKKESFPLTVTSAQKNPTAFYLCASSIVVGGETQYFGPGTRLLVL.

This chain uses TRBV5-6 with TRBJ2-5, with D maybe TRBD2 (5 bases). V gave up 4 bases and J gave up 9 bases, with 19 bases separating them. This CDR3 has 14 residues. Germline V lookup: CDR1 SGHDT, CDR2 YYEEEE. CDR3 DNA: TGTGCCAGCAGCCCCCGGAGCGCGACCGGGGCCCAGTACTTC. This codes for CASSPRSATGAQYF.

This clone was seen a handful of times. J is TRBJ2-7 and V is TRBV5-6, with D perhaps TRBD1 (5 bases). From germline, CDR1 is SGHDT and CDR2 YYEEEE. The V and J ends lost 3 bases and 3 bases respectively, with 13 bases between them. The CDR3 sequence is 14 residues long. The CDR3 reads CASSWVRANYEQYF. CDR3 bases: TGTGCCAGCAGCTGGGTCAGGGCGAACTACGAGCAGTACTTC.

The chain uses TRBV5-1 and TRBJ1-2; no firm D call. Germline loops: CDR1 SGHRS, CDR2 YFSETQ. Trimming stripped 4 bases from V and 3 bases from J, with 16 bases between. The CDR3 has 15 residues. This chain's CDR3 is CASSMQGLGYYGYTF. CDR3 nucleotide sequence: TGCGCCAGCAGCATGCAAGGTTTGGGGTACTATGGCTACACCTTC. Full variable domain (rest looked up from reference TRBV5-1 and TRBJ1-2): KAGVTQTPRYLIKTRGQQVTLSCSPISGHRSVSWYQQTPGQGLQFLFEYFSETQRNKGNFPGRFSGRQFSNSRSEMNVSTLELGDSALYLCASSMQGLGYYGYTFGSGTRLTVV.

This chain links TRBV5-1 with TRBJ2-3, with D unresolved. V lost 0 bases and J lost 3, with 5 bases in between. Per the germline V gene, CDR1 is SGHRS and CDR2 is YFSETQ. The CDR3 is 13 amino acids. The chain's CDR3 is CASSLGLTDTQYF. CDR3 nucleotide sequence: TGCGCCAGCAGCTTGGGTCTTACAGATACGCAGTATTTT.

This chain joins TRBV7-2 and TRBJ2-7, with 7 bases identical to TRBD1. This CDR3 contains 15 residues. V lost 1 base and J lost 6; bases outside the gene matches: 9. CDR1 SGHTA and CDR2 FQGNSA come from the germline V gene. The CDR3 here is CASSLVGQVGSEQYF. Here the CDR3 DNA reads TGTGCCAGCAGCTTAGTTGGACAGGTCGGGTCCGAGCAGTACTTC.

This clone has a handful of counts. V and J are TRBV29-1 and TRBJ1-2; 7 bases match TRBD1. The V segment lost 4 bases and the J segment 6 bases; nucleotides outside the gene matches: 5. Germline assignment: CDR1 SQVTM and CDR2 ANQGSEA. This CDR3 contains 12 residues. DNA of the CDR3: TGCAGCGTTGTCCAGGGGGGGCATGGCTACACCTTC. Translated: CSVVQGGHGYTF.

This clone was detected only a few times. The rearrangement uses TRBV7-6 and TRBJ2-3; D remains ambiguous. CDR1 SGHVS and CDR2 FNYEAQ come from the germline V gene. Trimming cost V 5 bases and J 6 bases, with 9 bases left between them. This CDR3 is built from 12 residues. In DNA, the CDR3 is TGTGCCAGCAGCCCAGACCACGATACGCAGTATTTT. Protein sequence: CASSPDHDTQYF. The variable domain in full, with the rest retrieved from reference TRBV7-6 and TRBJ2-3, is GAGVSQSPRYKVTKRGQDVALRCDPISGHVSLYWYRQALGQGPEFLTYFNYEAQQDKSGLPNDRFSAERPEGSISTLTIQRTEQRDSAMYRCASSPDHDTQYFGPGTRLTVL.

This clone was seen more than once but under ten times. The genes are TRBV20-1 and TRBJ2-2; possible D gene TRBD1, 5 bases. The CDR3 covers 11 residues. V was trimmed by 1 base and J by 9 bases, leaving 6 bases between them. Germline values: CDR1 DFQATT, CDR2 SNEGSKA (reference sequence). The CDR3 coding sequence is TGCAGTGCTAGAGGGGGCAGGGAGCTGTTTTTT. Protein sequence: CSARGGRELFF.

The gene calls are TRBV18 and TRBJ2-7; TRBD2 might be the D (5 bases). Trimming took off 4 bases at V and 0 bases at J, with 13 bases between the two ends. The CDR3 has 15 amino acids. The germline V gene encodes CDR1 KGHSH and CDR2 LQKENI. The CDR3 nucleotides read TGTGCCAGCTCACACGGACTGATAATCTCCTACGAGCAGTACTTC. Translation: CASSHGLIISYEQYF. Combining the CDR3 with reference TRBV18 and TRBJ2-7 gives the whole variable domain NAGVMQNPRHLVRRRGQEARLRCSPMKGHSHVYWYRQLPEEGLKFMVYLQKENIIDESGMPKERFSAEFPKEGPSILRIQQVVRGDSAAYFCASSHGLIISYEQYFGPGTRLTVT.